This T cell receptor beta chain was captured by sequencing in a study of blood T cell repertoires in COVID-19. Across the study: Sources were T cells, B-cell-depleted T cells, or PBMCs; the material itself was cDNA or gDNA.

Recruits, aged about 18 to 100 years, lived in 24 US areas. In the original workflow: The authors estimated nucleated cell counts from reference gene primer amplification. Sequencing was performed with immunoSEQ multiplex PCR; in TCRdb, only in-frame clones are kept and a portion is missing. D and trimming were read from the DNA, whereas the V and J calls and clone size are those reported in that table. This table holds fewer than 350,000 clones, more than 75% found once. The germline V gene encodes CDR1 SQVTM and CDR2 ANQGSEA. V lost 7 bases and J 5 bases, leaving 15 bases between the germline ends. The CDR3 is 13 amino acids.

This receptor was taken from a woman in her thirties or forties with acute COVID-19. Sequencing used PBMCs or T cells enriched from blood (not recorded which). The V call is TRBV29-1, the J call TRBJ1-5; possible D gene TRBD1, 6 bases. The CDR3 protein is CSATRGGDQPQHF. The CDR3 DNA sequence: TGCAGCGCAACCAGGGGAGGGGATCAGCCCCAGCATTTT.